A single sample is the source of the 4 T cell receptor beta chains below, sequenced in a study of vaccination and CD4 T cells after COVID-19. Antigens of these TCRs are unknown. Treatment meaning: roughly 11-day PBMC culture with coronavirus spike peptide pools or control peptides (ViraFEST assay). Once obtained from cultured CD4+ T cells, the DNA was sequenced using the Oncomine TCR Beta short-read assay. Each CDR3 protein gets one entry after TCRdb re-called the PCR reads with MiXCR. Of approximately 12,000 distinct CDR3 sequences detected, under 40% appear once; the ten largest clones hold around 20%. Material: cultured CD4+ T cells from blood. These receptors all stem from a human donor with COVID-19.

The chain couples TRBV10-3 to TRBJ2-3, with D tentatively TRBD2 (6 bases). The CDR3 extends over 16 amino acids. The V gene lost 0 bases and the J gene lost 3 bases, with 13 bases spanning the gap. Germline CDR1 ENHRY, CDR2 SYGVKD. CDR3 nucleotides: TGTGCCATCAGTGAGTCGACCGGGAGATATACAGATACGCAGTATTTT. Its protein is CAISESTGRYTDTQYF.

Remarks on this clonotype: The junction shows a germline mismatch at one end, possibly a read error. The chain combines TRBV7-3 with TRBJ2-5; TRBD2 matches at 15 bases. CDR1 and CDR2 from the germline V gene are SGHTA and FQGTGA. The CDR3 is 18 residues long. The CDR3 region has the DNA TGTGCCAGCAGCCTAACAAAAGCCGGACTAGCGGGGGGGGAGACCCAGTACTTC. Protein: CASSLTKAGLAGGETQYF.

This clonotype was seen more than once but under ten times. This chain connects TRBV6-1 to TRBJ2-3, with 7 nucleotides matching TRBD2. The V gene's germline CDR1 is MNHNS and CDR2 SASEGT. The V segment lost 4 bases and the J segment 1 base; nucleotides outside the gene matches: 14. The CDR3 extends over 18 amino acids. The chain's CDR3 is CASSVRIAGTWGTDTQYF. The CDR3 bases are TGTGCCAGCAGTGTGAGAATAGCGGGCACGTGGGGCACAGATACGCAGTATTTT.

This clonotype was seen a handful of times. The chain uses TRBV30 and TRBJ1-5; tentative D call: TRBD1 (5 bases). V lost 0 bases, J lost 4 bases, and 13 bases lay in between. CDR1 GTSNPN and CDR2 SVGIG come from the germline V gene (reference sequence). The CDR3 runs to 15 residues. CDR3 sequence (DNA): TGTGCCTGGAGTGTACGTCAGGGTGGTAATCAGCCCCAGCATTTT. It is translated as CAWSVRQGGNQPQHF.